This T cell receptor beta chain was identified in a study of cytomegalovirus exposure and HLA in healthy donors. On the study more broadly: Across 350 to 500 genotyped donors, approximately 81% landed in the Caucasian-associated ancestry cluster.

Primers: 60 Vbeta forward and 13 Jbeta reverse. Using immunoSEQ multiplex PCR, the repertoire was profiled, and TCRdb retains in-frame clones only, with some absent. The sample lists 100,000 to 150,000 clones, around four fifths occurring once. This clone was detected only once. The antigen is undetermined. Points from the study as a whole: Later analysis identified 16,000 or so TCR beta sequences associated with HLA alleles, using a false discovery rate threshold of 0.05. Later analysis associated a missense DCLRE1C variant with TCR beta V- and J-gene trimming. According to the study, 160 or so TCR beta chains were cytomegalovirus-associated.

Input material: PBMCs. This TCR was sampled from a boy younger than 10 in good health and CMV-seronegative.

This chain's CDR3 is CASSTPGQSYEQYF. The DNA of the CDR3 is TGTGCCAGCAGCACGCCGGGACAGTCCTACGAGCAGTACTTC. The chain combines TRBV7-9 with TRBJ2-7, with TRBD1 matching 7 bases. After removal of 5 bases from V and 1 base from J, the junction contained 5 bases not matched to a gene. This CDR3 has 14 amino acids. Germline V gives CDR1 SEHNR, CDR2 FQNEAQ (reference sequence).